This T cell receptor beta chain originates from a study of T cell responses to AZD1222 COVID-19 vaccine. This clone was picked up one time. Its antigen remains unknown. Study-wide findings and caveats: At 160-218 and 743-854, vaccine-associated CD4 TCRs were dominant, and they spanned spike. As reported, nearly half of all spike-specific TCRs target variant regions that are unmutated.

The CDR3 runs 14 residues. V was shortened by 6 bases and J by 0 bases, with 6 bases between the two germline ends. Germline V gene lookup returns CDR1 MNHEY and CDR2 SVGAGI. Profiled with immunoSEQ multiplex PCR; TCRdb holds only in-frame clones, not every one. The sample records some 120,000 clones, roughly 90% being singletons. The rearrangement joins TRBV6-5 to TRBJ1-6, with D unresolved. This specimen consisted of peripheral blood, obtained on day 0 of AZD1222 vaccination. The TCR was taken from an adult in good health. Here the CDR3 reads CASSWSSYNSPLHF. The CDR3 region has the DNA TGTGCCAGCAGCTGGAGCTCCTATAATTCACCCCTCCACTTT.